This T cell receptor (beta chain) was sequenced during a study of control samples from healthy donors and cancer patients (dated by TCRdb to about 2020). As regards this clone: Its specific antigen is unknown. Nothing much larger sits one base from this clone, and base qualities are not available.

Inclusive of the bounding cysteine and phenylalanine, the CDR3 is 13 residues long. The entry retains the CDR3 DNA only, 39 bases that are in frame from base 1. According to the germline V gene, CDR1 reads MRHNA and CDR2 reads SNTAGT. Trimming costs V 2 bases and J 3 bases, and their ends lie 5 bases apart. The library was obtained by the immunoSEQ multiplex PCR assay. The table was pulled from immuneACCESS by TCRdb, which kept in-frame rearrangements only. Such tables lose some clones; where checked, under half of the loss comes from unresolved V genes, and the rest has no known cause. The sample table records 96,000 or so clones; more than 80% of these occur just once. 8% to 9.5% of the sample belongs to the ten largest clones.

The chain links TRBV6-4 with TRBJ2-1; no D gene is confidently identified. This TCR derives from a man aged 18 to 30 in good health. Sequenced input: blood. The DNA sequence is given as TGTGCCAGCAGTGACGAGAGCTACAATGAGCAGTTCTTC. Its product reads: CASSDESYNEQFF.